The entry below gives a single T cell receptor (beta chain) sequence along with its context. The V segment lost 9 bases and the J segment 0 bases; nucleotides outside the gene matches: 4. The CDR3 sequence is 13 residues long. CDR1 MNHEY and CDR2 SVGEGT come from the germline V gene. These data belong to a study of blood T cells in healthy people across ages. The overall study: With template switching, about one barcoded beta molecule was captured per two T cells.

Next came a second PCR, run for roughly 6 to 11 cycles, which used a sample-barcoded 5' primer along with a J-beta primer mix. A tag from a template-switch adaptor with 12 random nucleotides marked each cDNA molecule. TCRdb re-analysed the 5' RACE reads in MiXCR, keeping a single row per CDR3 protein. The sample contains 600,000 or so distinct CDR3 sequences, about 30% of which appear only once. Sequenced: blood. The V and J genes are TRBV6-2 or TRBV6-3 and TRBJ1-1, with 7 bases matching TRBD1. The receptor was isolated from a woman older than 75 in good health. The CDR3 sequence is CARGDSLNTEAFF. The CDR3 region has the DNA TGTGCCAGGGGGGACAGTCTGAACACTGAAGCTTTCTTT.